These T cell receptor beta chains were read from a single sample in a study of neurological immune-mediated disorders. TCRdb itself ran the 5' RACE reads through MiXCR, one entry per CDR3 protein. The sample lists roughly 47,000 distinct CDR3 sequences; approximately 4.5% were seen once. The sample taken for sequencing was PBMCs. The receptors stem from a woman aged 55-75 years with multiple sclerosis. CDR3s include the opening cysteine and the closing phenylalanine or tryptophan. The order of the fields is J gene, D gene, clone size, V gene, CDR3 DNA, CDR3 protein. A D gene is named only where the DNA matches it firmly. The size field is filled for only some rows; it gives once, few, many or a size class.

TRBJ2-3	TRBD2	many	TRBV7-6	TGTGCCAGCAGCTTATCAGGGACTAGCGGGAGGGCCGGCACAGATACGCAGTATTTT	CASSLSGTSGRAGTDTQYF
TRBJ2-5	-	-	TRBV7-2	TGTGCCAGCAGCTTAGGGCTCGGGTTTGTAGAGACCCAGTACTTC	CASSLGLGFVETQYF
TRBJ2-6	-	many	TRBV29-1	TGCAGCGTGATCAGGGATGGGGCCAACGTCCTGACTTTC	CSVIRDGANVLTF
TRBJ2-5	-	few	TRBV5-8	TGTGCCAGCAGCCGGCCCCAACACGGGACCCAGTACTTC	CASSRPQHGTQYF
TRBJ2-7	TRBD1	many	TRBV20-1	TGCAGTGCTCTCGGCGACAGGGGTAACGAGCAGTACTTC	CSALGDRGNEQYF
TRBJ2-1	TRBD2	many	TRBV7-2	TGTGCCAGCAGTTTGGGACTAGCGGCCTACAATGAGCAGTTCTTC	CASSLGLAAYNEQFF
TRBJ1-5	-	few	TRBV7-9	TGTGCCAGCAGCGCCCACAATCAGCCCCAGCATTTT	CASSAHNQPQHF
TRBJ2-1	-	many	TRBV24-1	TGTGCCACCAGTGATACGCAGGGGTCCTACAATGAGCAGTTCTTC	CATSDTQGSYNEQFF
TRBJ2-7	-	many	TRBV29-1	TGCACCCGGGACATCTCCTACGAGCAGTACTTC	CTRDISYEQYF
TRBJ2-6	TRBD1	many	TRBV27	TGTGCCAGCAGTACAAGGACAGGGAGAGGGGCCAACGTCCTGACTTTC	CASSTRTGRGANVLTF
TRBJ1-6	-	-	TRBV20-1	TGCAGTGCTATCCCTTCCCGAGGGGGGGGGACCCTCCACTTT	CSAIPSRGGGTLHF
TRBJ2-1	-	many	TRBV9	TGTGCCAGCAGCGTAGGGTCAGGGGAGGGGGTAAATGAGCAGTTCTTC	CASSVGSGEGVNEQFF
TRBJ1-5	-	-	TRBV4-1	TGCGCCAGCAGCCCGGCGGTAGGCAATCAGCCCCAGAATTTT	CASSPAVGNQPQNF
TRBJ2-3	TRBD2	many	TRBV7-9	TGTGCCAGCAGCTCTAGCGGGGGCACAGATACGCAGTATTTT	CASSSSGGTDTQYF
TRBJ1-2	TRBD1	many	TRBV3-1	TGTGCCAGCAGCCAAGCAGGTCAGGGGGTTGGCTACACCTTC	CASSQAGQGVGYTF
TRBJ2-5	-	many	TRBV4-3	TGCGCCAGCAGCCAAGTCCCATTTGAGACCCAGTACTTC	CASSQVPFETQYF
TRBJ2-1	-	-	TRBV2	TGTGCCAGCAGTTTACAGTCGACCTCCTACAATGAGCAGTTCTTC	CASSLQSTSYNEQFF
TRBJ1-4	-	many	TRBV3-1	TGTGCCAGCAGCCAATCGGATACACAGACGGGAAAACTGTTTTTT	CASSQSDTQTGKLFF
TRBJ2-1	-	few	TRBV5-6	TGTGCCAGCAGCTCGGACAGGGCTTGGCTAGTTAGCGGGAGTAATGAGCAGTTCTTC	CASSSDRAWLVSGSNEQFF
TRBJ2-1	-	many	TRBV20-1	TGCAGTGCTAGTTTTCGACCAGGGGTCTACAATGAGCAGTTCTTC	CSASFRPGVYNEQFF
TRBJ1-5	-	many	TRBV6-6	TGTGCCAGCAGTTACTCTATAAGACGGGGCAATCAGCCCCAGCATTTT	CASSYSIRRGNQPQHF
TRBJ2-3	-	many	TRBV7-2	TGTGCCAGCAGCTTAGAGTGGGGAGATACGCAGTATTTT	CASSLEWGDTQYF
TRBJ2-1	-	many	TRBV20-1	TGCAGTGCTAAAGGACAGCCCTCCTACAATGAGCAGTTCTTC	CSAKGQPSYNEQFF
TRBJ2-1	-	-	TRBV6-2/TRBV6-3	TGTGCCAGCGGATCAGGGGTTTACAATGAGCAGTTCTTC	CASGSGVYNEQFF
TRBJ1-1	-	many	TRBV2	TGTGCCAGCAGACAACAGATTAACACTGAAGCTTTCTTT	CASRQQINTEAFF
TRBJ2-3	-	many	TRBV29-1	TGCAGCACCCCGGACACTCCGAAAAATACGCAGTATTTT	CSTPDTPKNTQYF
TRBJ1-2	TRBD1	many	TRBV10-3	TGTGCCATCACCTCGACAGGGCACTATGGCTACACCTTC	CAITSTGHYGYTF
TRBJ2-1	TRBD2	-	TRBV20-1	TGCAGTGCGCCAATAGCGGGAGACCTCCCCTATGAGCAGTTCTTC	CSAPIAGDLPYEQFF
TRBJ2-1	-	many	TRBV7-7	TGTGCCAGCAGCCCTTTGCGGGATTACAATGAGCAGTTCTTC	CASSPLRDYNEQFF
TRBJ2-7	TRBD1	many	TRBV28	TGTGCCAGCAGCCCTCCCCGGGACAGGGTCGAGCAGTACTTC	CASSPPRDRVEQYF
TRBJ1-5	-	few	TRBV7-9	TGTGCCAGCAGCGACAGGAATCAGCCCCAGAATTTT	CASSDRNQPQNF
TRBJ2-3	TRBD2	many	TRBV5-1	TGCGCCAGCAGCCCTGGACTAGCGGGAGAGGCAGATACGCAGTATTTT	CASSPGLAGEADTQYF
TRBJ1-2	-	many	TRBV4-1	TGCGCCAGCAGCCAATTACCTGCCCGGGTACGAGGCTACACCTTC	CASSQLPARVRGYTF
TRBJ1-4	TRBD1	many	TRBV10-3	TGTGCCATCAGTGAGTCCGGGACAGGGAGAGAAAAACTGTTTTTT	CAISESGTGREKLFF
TRBJ1-1	TRBD1	-	TRBV20-1	TGCAGTGCTAGAGACGGGACAGGGGGCGGGATGGCTTTCTTT	CSARDGTGGGMAFF
TRBJ2-3	TRBD2	few	TRBV7-9	TGTGCCAGCAGCTTAGGGAGCGGGAGGCACACAGATACGCAGTATTTT	CASSLGSGRHTDTQYF
TRBJ1-1	TRBD1	many	TRBV29-1	TGCAGCGTTGAAACAGGGGGCTTTACTGAAGCTTTCTTT	CSVETGGFTEAFF
TRBJ2-1	-	few	TRBV20-1	TGCAGTGCTAGAGATGCGGGGTGGGGGGATCGCTACAATGAGCAGTTCTTC	CSARDAGWGDRYNEQFF